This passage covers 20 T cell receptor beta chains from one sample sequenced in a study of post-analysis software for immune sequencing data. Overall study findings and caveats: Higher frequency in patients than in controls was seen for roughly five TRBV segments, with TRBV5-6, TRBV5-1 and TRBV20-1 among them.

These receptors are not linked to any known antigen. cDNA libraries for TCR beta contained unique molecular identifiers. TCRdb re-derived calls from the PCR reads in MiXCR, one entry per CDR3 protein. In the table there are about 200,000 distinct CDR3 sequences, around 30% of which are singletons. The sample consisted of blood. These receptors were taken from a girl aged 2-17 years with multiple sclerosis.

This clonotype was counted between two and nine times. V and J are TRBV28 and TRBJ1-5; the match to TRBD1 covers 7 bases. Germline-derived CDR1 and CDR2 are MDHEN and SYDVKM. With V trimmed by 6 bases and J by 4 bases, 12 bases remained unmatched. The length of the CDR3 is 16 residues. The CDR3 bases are TGTGCCAGCAGGACCGACAGGGAGGTTCGGAATCAGCCCCAGCATTTT. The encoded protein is CASRTDREVRNQPQHF.

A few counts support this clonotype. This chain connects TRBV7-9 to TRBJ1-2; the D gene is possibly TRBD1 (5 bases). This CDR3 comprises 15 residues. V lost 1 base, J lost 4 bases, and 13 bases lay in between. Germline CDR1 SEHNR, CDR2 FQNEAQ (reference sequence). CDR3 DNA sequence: TGTGCCAGCAGCTTAGTTGGGCGGGGCGCCTATGGCTACACCTTC. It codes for CASSLVGRGAYGYTF.

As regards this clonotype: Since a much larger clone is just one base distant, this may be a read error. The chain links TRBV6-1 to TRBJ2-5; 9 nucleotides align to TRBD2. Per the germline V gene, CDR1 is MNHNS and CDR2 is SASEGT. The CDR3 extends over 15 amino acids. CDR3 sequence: CACSEALAGRETQYF. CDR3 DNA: TGTGCCTGCAGTGAAGCCCTAGCGGGGCGGGAGACCCAGTACTTC.

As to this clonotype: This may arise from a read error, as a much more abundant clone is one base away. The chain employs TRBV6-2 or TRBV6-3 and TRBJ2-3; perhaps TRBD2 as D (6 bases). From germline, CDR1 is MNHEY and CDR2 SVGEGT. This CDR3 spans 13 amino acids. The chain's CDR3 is CASSAGRTDAQYF. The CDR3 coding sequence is TGTGCCAGCAGTGCGGGGCGCACAGATGCGCAGTATTTT.

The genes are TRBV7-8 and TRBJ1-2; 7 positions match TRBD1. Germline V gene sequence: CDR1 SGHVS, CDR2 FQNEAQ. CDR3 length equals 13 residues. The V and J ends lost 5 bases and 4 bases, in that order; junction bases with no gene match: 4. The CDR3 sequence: CASSGQEAYGYTF. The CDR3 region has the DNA TGTGCCAGCAGCGGACAGGAGGCCTATGGCTACACCTTC.

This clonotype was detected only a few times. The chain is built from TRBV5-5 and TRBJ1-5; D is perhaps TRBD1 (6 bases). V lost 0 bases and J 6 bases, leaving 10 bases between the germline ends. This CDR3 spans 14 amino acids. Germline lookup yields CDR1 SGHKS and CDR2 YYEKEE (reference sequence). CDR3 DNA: TGTGCCAGCAGCTTGGGACAGGAACTTCAGCCCCAGCATTTT. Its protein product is CASSLGQELQPQHF.

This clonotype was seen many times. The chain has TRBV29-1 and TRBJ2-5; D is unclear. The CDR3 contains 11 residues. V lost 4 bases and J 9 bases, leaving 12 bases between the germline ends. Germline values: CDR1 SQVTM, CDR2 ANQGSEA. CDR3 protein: CSVASEWPQYF. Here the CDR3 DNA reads TGCAGCGTTGCTTCCGAGTGGCCCCAGTACTTC.

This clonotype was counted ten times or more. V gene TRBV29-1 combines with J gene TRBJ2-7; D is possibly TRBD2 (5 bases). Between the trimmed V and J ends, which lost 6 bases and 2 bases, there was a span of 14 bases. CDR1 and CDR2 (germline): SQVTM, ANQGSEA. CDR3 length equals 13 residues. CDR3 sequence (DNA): TGCAGCGTGACCGGGAAATCCGCCTACGAGCAGTACTTC. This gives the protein CSVTGKSAYEQYF.

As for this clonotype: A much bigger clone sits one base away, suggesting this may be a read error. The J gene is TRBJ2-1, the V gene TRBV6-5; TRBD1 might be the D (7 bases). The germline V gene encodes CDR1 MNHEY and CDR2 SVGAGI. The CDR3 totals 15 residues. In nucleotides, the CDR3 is TGTGCCAGCAGCAAGGGGGCGGGATGGCGCAATGAGCGGTTCTTC. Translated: CASSKGAGWRNERFF.

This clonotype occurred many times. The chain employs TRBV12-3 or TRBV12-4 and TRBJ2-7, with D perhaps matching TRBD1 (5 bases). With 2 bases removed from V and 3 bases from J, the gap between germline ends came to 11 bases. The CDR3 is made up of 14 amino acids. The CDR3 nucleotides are TGTGCCAGCAGTTTATACCCAGGGATCTACGAGCAGTACTTC. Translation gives CASSLYPGIYEQYF.

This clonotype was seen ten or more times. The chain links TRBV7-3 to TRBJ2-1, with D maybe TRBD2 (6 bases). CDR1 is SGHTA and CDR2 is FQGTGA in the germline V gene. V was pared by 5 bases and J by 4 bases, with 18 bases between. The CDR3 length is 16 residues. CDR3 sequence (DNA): TGTGCCAGCAGCCCACGGGTTGGCGGGGCTTACAATGAGCAGTTCTTC. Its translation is CASSPRVGGAYNEQFF.

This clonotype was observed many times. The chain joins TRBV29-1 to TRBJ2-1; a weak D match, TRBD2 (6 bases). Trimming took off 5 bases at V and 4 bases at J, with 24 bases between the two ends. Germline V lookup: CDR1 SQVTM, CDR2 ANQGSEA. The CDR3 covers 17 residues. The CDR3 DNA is TGCAGCGTTAAACGGGAGCCAGGCCGCCCTCAATACAATGAGCAGTTCTTC. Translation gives CSVKREPGRPQYNEQFF.

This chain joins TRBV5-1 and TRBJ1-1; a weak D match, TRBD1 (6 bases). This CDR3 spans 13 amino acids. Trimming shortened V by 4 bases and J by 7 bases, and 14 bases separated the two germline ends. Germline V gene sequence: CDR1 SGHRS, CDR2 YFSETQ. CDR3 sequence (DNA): TGCGCCAGCAGCGAGACCGTAGGGGGTGAAGCTTTCTTT. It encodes CASSETVGGEAFF.

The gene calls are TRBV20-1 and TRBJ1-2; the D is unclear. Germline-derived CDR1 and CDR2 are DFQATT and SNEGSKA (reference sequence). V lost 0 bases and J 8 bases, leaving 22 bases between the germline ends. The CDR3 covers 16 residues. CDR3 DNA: TGCAGTGCTAGAGATTCTCTCAAGAGGACGGGGAAGGGCTACACCTTC. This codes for CSARDSLKRTGKGYTF.

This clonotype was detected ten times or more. CDR3 coding DNA: TGCAGTGCTAGACGGGGTCCCTACGAGCAGTACTTC. It translates to CSARRGPYEQYF. The rearrangement links TRBV20-1 to TRBJ2-7, with D perhaps TRBD2 (5 bases). The CDR3 runs 12 residues. V was shortened by 2 bases and J by 2 bases, with 7 bases between the two germline ends. CDR1 is DFQATT, CDR2 SNEGSKA, per germline (reference sequence).

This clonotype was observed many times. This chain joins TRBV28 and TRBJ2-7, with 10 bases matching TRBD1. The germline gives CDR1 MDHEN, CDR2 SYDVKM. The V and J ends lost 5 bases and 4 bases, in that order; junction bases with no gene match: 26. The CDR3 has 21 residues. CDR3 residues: CASSDPTGGVRDLKKRYEQYF. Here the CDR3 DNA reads TGTGCCAGCAGTGACCCGACAGGGGGCGTTAGGGACCTCAAGAAGAGGTACGAGCAGTACTTC.

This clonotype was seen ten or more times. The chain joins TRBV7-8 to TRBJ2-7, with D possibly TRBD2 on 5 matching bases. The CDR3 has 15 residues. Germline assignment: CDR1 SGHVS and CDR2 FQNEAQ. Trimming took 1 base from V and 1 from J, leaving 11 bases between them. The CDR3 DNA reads TGTGCCAGCAGCTTAGTTGGCGGGTCTTCCTACGAGCAGTACTTC. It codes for CASSLVGGSSYEQYF. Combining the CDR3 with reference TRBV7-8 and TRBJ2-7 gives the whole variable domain GAGVSQSPRYKVAKRGQDVALRCDPISGHVSLFWYQQALGQGPEFLTYFQNEAQLDKSGLPSDRFFAERPEGSVSTLKIQRTQQEDSAVYLCASSLVGGSSYEQYFGPGTRLTVT.

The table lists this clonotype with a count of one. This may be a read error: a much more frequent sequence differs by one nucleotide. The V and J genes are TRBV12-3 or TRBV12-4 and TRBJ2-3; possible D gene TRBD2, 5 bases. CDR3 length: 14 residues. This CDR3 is CASSEGGGTDTEYF. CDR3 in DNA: TGTGCCAGCAGCGAGGGCGGAGGCACAGATACGGAGTATTTT.

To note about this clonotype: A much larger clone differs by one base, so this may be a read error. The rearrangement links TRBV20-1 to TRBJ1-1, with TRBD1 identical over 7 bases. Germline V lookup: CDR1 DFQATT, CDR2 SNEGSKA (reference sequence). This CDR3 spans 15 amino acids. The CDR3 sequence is CSARDGTVLNTGAFF. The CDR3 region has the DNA TGCAGTGCTAGAGACGGGACAGTTTTAAACACTGGAGCTTTCTTT.

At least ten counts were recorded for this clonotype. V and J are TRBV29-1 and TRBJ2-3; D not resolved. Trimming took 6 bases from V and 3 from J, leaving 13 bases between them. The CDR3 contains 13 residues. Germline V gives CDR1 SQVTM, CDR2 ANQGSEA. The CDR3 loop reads CSVALRATDTQYF. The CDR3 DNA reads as TGCAGCGTCGCTCTTCGGGCTACAGATACGCAGTATTTT.